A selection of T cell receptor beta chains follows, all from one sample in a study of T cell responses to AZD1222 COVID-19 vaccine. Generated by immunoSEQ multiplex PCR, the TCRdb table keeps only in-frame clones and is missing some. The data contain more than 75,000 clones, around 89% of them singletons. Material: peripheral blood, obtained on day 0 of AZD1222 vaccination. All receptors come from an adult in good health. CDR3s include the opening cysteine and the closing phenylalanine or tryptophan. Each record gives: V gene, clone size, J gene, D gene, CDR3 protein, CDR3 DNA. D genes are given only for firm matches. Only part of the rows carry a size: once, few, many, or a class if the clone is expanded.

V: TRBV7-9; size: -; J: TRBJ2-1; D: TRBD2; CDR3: CASSLGTSGTNEQFF; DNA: TGTGCCAGCAGCCTCGGGACTAGCGGGACCAATGAGCAGTTCTTC
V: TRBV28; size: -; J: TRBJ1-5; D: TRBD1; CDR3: CASSPTGEGNQPQHF; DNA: TGTGCCAGCAGCCCTACAGGGGAAGGCAATCAGCCCCAGCATTTT
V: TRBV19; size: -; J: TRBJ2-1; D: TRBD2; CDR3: CASKGRQGLAGESGNEQFF; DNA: TGTGCCAGTAAGGGCAGACAGGGACTAGCGGGAGAGAGTGGTAATGAGCAGTTCTTC
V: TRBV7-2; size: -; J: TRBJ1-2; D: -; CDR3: CASSLSLSPRQGYTF; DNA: TGTGCCAGCAGCTTATCCCTGAGCCCCCGCCAAGGCTACACCTTC
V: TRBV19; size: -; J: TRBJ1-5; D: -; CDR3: CASSSQGYQDQPQHF; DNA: TGTGCCAGTAGTAGTCAGGGGTATCAGGATCAGCCCCAGCATTTT
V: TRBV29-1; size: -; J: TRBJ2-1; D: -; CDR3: CSAHPGLYNEQFF; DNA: TGCAGCGCCCACCCTGGCCTATACAATGAGCAGTTCTTC
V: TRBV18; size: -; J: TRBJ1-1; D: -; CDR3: CASSPDLLLNTEAFF; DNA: TGTGCCAGCTCACCAGATCTGCTCTTGAACACTGAAGCTTTCTTT
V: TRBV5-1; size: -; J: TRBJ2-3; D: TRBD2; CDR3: CASSLSGLAGTDTQYF; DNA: TGCGCCAGCAGCTTGTCGGGACTAGCGGGCACAGATACGCAGTATTTT
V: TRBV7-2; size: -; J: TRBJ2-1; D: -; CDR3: CASSSVGDYNEQFF; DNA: TGTGCCAGCAGCTCGGTCGGAGACTACAATGAGCAGTTCTTC
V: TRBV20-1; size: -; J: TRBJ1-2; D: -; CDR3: CSASHTRDVGGYTF; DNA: TGCAGTGCTAGTCACACAAGGGATGTCGGGGGCTACACCTTC
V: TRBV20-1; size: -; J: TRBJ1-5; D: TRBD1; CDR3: CSASQGGRGYQPQHF; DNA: TGCAGTGCTAGTCAGGGGGGAAGGGGATATCAGCCCCAGCATTTT
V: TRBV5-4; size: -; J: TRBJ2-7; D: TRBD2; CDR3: CASTIGGGAYEQYF; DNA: TGTGCCAGCACCATCGGCGGGGGGGCCTACGAGCAGTACTTC
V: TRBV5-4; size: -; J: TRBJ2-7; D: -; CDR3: CASSDRRASYEQYF; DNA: TGTGCCAGCAGCGACCGTAGGGCGTCCTACGAGCAGTACTTC
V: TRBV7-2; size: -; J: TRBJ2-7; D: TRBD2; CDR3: CASSIGTSFYEQYF; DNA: TGTGCCAGCAGCATAGGGACTAGCTTCTACGAGCAGTACTTC
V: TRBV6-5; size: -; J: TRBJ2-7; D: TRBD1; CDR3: CASSYSRDRGDYEQYF; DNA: TGTGCCAGCAGTTACTCGAGGGACAGGGGGGACTACGAGCAGTACTTC
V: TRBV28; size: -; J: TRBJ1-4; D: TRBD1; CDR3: CASSGQAATNEKLFF; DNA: TGTGCCAGCAGTGGACAGGCTGCAACTAATGAAAAACTGTTTTTT
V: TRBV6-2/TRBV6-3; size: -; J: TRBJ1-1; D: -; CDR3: CASSWRVTNTEAFF; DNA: TGTGCCAGCAGCTGGAGAGTAACGAACACTGAAGCTTTCTTT
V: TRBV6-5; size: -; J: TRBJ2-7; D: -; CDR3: CASRTGTRDYEQYF; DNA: TGTGCCAGCAGAACCGGGACAAGGGACTACGAGCAGTACTTC
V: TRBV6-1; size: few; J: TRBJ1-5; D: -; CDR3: CASSDVSRDQPQHF; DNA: TGTGCCAGCAGTGATGTTTCAAGGGATCAGCCCCAGCATTTT
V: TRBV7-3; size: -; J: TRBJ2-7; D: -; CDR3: CASSLNTGSYEQYF; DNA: TGTGCCAGCAGCTTAAATACAGGGAGCTACGAGCAGTACTTC
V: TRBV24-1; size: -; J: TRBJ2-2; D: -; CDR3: CATSEGSVGTGELFF; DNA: TGTGCCACCAGTGAAGGGTCCGTGGGCACCGGGGAGCTGTTTTTT
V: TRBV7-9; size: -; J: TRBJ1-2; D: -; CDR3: CASSFARQDGYTF; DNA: TGTGCCAGCAGCTTCGCTCGACAGGACGGCTACACCTTC
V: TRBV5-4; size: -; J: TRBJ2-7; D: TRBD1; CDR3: CASSQGTVSSYEQYF; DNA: TGTGCCAGCAGCCAAGGGACAGTGAGCTCCTACGAGCAGTACTTC
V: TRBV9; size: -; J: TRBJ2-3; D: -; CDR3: CASTQGRPTSTDTQYF; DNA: TGTGCCAGCACCCAGGGGAGGCCGACTAGCACAGATACGCAGTATTTT
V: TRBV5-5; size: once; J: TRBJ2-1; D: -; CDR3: CASSLGQSSYNEQFF; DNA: TGTGCCAGCAGCCTCGGACAGAGCTCCTACAATGAGCAGTTCTTC
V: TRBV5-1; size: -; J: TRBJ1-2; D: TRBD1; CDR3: CASSLGQGARVGYTF; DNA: TGCGCCAGCAGCTTGGGTCAGGGGGCGAGAGTTGGCTACACCTTC
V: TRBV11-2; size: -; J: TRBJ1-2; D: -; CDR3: CASSLGDYGYTF; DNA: TGTGCCAGCAGCTTAGGCGACTATGGCTACACCTTC
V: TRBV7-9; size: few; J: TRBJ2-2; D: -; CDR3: CASSGYSVNTGELFF; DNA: TGTGCCAGCAGCGGATACAGCGTTAACACCGGGGAGCTGTTTTTT
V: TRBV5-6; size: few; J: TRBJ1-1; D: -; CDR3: CASSKIDRMFTEAFF; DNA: TGTGCCAGCAGTAAGATCGACAGAATGTTCACTGAAGCTTTCTTT
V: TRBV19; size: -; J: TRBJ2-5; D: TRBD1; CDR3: CASSARTGNQETQYF; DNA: TGTGCCAGTAGTGCACGGACAGGGAACCAAGAGACCCAGTACTTC
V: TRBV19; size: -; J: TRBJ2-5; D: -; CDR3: CASSRGETQYF; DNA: TGTGCCAGCTCCCGGGGAGAGACCCAGTACTTC
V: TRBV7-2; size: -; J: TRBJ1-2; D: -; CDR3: CASSLPQGFGGYTF; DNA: TGTGCCAGCAGCTTACCCCAGGGATTCGGGGGCTACACCTTC
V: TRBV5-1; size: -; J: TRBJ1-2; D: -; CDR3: CASSLQGDYGYTF; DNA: TGCGCCAGCAGCCTACAGGGAGACTATGGCTACACCTTC
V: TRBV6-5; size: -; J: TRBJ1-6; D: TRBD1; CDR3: CASSYGTGPDSPLHF; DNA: TGTGCCAGCAGTTACGGGACAGGCCCCGATTCACCCCTCCACTTT
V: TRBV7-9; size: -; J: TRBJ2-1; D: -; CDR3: CASSLTPPGHSEQFF; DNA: TGTGCCAGCAGCTTAACGCCACCCGGCCACAGTGAGCAGTTCTTC
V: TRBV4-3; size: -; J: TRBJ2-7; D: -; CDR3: CASSQELSPYEQYF; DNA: TGCGCCAGCAGCCAAGAGTTATCCCCCTACGAGCAGTACTTC
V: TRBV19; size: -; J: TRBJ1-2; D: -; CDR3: CASMGNYGYTF; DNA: TGTGCCAGTATGGGGAACTATGGCTACACCTTC
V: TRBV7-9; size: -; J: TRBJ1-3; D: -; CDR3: CASRRGSSGNTIYF; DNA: TGTGCCAGCAGGCGGGGGAGCTCTGGAAACACCATATATTTT
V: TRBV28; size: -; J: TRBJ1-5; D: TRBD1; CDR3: CASRPPGTARSNQPQHF; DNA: TGTGCCAGCAGACCCCCCGGGACAGCCCGTAGCAATCAGCCCCAGCATTTT
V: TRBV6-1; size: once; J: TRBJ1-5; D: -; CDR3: CASSEAGYSNQPQHF; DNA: TGTGCCAGCAGTGAAGCAGGCTATAGCAATCAGCCCCAGCATTTT
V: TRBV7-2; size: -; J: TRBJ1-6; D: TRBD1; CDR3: CASSATGLQPLHF; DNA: TGTGCCAGCAGCGCGACAGGGCTGCAACCCCTCCACTTT